The next 11 T cell receptor beta chains were all read from a single sample in a study of CD8 T cells in Susac syndrome. Random hexamers were used to reverse transcribe the RNA input (roughly 0.5 to 1 ug). In TCRdb, the immunoSEQ multiplex PCR reads were re-called with MiXCR into one record per CDR3 protein. The table lists 200,000 to 250,000 distinct CDR3 sequences, about 94% of them singletons. Sequenced material: CD4+ T cells from PBMCs. These receptors originate from a human donor with multiple sclerosis.

V usage is TRBV4-2 and J usage is TRBJ1-4; D is perhaps TRBD1 (6 bases). This CDR3 has 17 residues. Germline V gene lookup returns CDR1 LGHNA and CDR2 YNFKEQ. Deletions cut 3 bases from V and 0 bases from J, with 14 bases between. The CDR3 sequence: CASSHLGAPATNEKLFF. CDR3 sequence (DNA): TGTGCCAGCAGCCATCTGGGGGCCCCTGCAACTAATGAAAAACTGTTTTTT.

This clonotype was detected once. This chain uses TRBV18 with TRBJ1-5, with D perhaps matching TRBD1 (5 bases). The CDR3 runs to 14 residues. Trimming removed 3 bases at V and 7 bases at J, with 13 bases between. Per germline, CDR1 KGHSH and CDR2 LQKENI. The CDR3 region is CASSPRAGNQPQHF. The CDR3 DNA reads TGTGCCAGCTCACCCCGGGCAGGGAACCAGCCCCAGCATTTT.

J is TRBJ1-1 and V is TRBV6-1; D is unclear. This CDR3 region has 13 residues. The V gene's germline CDR1 is MNHNS and CDR2 SASEGT. V was clipped by 7 bases and J by 4 bases, with 13 bases between them. CDR3 loop: CASTIPMGTEAFF. The CDR3 coding sequence is TGTGCCAGCACCATACCAATGGGCACTGAAGCTTTCTTT.

The chain couples TRBV6-1 to TRBJ2-7; 9 positions agree with TRBD1. V dropped 8 bases and J dropped 2; count of bases not matched to a gene: 7. Germline V gene data show CDR1 as MNHNS and CDR2 as SASEGT. This CDR3 region has 14 residues. The CDR3, as DNA: TGTGCCAGCGGGGGGACAGGGTTCCCCTACGAGCAGTACTTC. Translation: CASGGTGFPYEQYF.

V is TRBV5-1 and J is TRBJ1-4; perhaps TRBD1 as D (6 bases). CDR1 SGHRS and CDR2 YFSETQ come from the germline V gene. The CDR3 covers 16 residues. The germline V and J ends were trimmed by 2 bases and 8 bases, with 19 bases remaining between them. The CDR3 region is CASSLGIGTGMEKLFF. The CDR3 coding sequence is TGCGCCAGCAGCTTAGGAATCGGTACAGGGATGGAAAAACTGTTTTTT. Supplemented by reference TRBV5-1 and TRBJ1-4, the full variable domain reads KAGVTQTPRYLIKTRGQQVTLSCSPISGHRSVSWYQQTPGQGLQFLFEYFSETQRNKGNFPGRFSGRQFSNSRSEMNVSTLELGDSALYLCASSLGIGTGMEKLFFGSGTQLSVL.

The J gene is TRBJ2-2, the V gene TRBV5-6, with D uncertain. V lost 2 bases, J lost 6 bases, and 8 bases lay in between. The CDR3 runs 13 residues. The germline V gene encodes CDR1 SGHDT and CDR2 YYEEEE. CDR3 DNA sequence: TGTGCCAGCAGCTTCGCCCTACCCGGGGAGCTGTTTTTT. Translating it yields CASSFALPGELFF. The whole variable domain, filled in from reference TRBV5-6 and TRBJ2-2, reads DAGVTQSPTHLIKTRGQQVTLRCSPKSGHDTVSWYQQALGQGPQFIFQYYEEEERQRGNFPDRFSGHQFPNYSSELNVNALLLGDSALYLCASSFALPGELFFGEGSRLTVL.

The chain is built from TRBV6-5 and TRBJ1-2; perhaps TRBD1 as D (5 bases). This CDR3 is built from 13 residues. Germline V gene sequence: CDR1 MNHEY, CDR2 SVGAGI. Trimming stripped 4 bases from V and 5 bases from J, with 11 bases between. CDR3 protein: CASSSGRWYGYTF. Here the CDR3 DNA reads TGTGCCAGCAGTTCGGGGCGGTGGTATGGCTACACCTTC.

The V gene is TRBV27, the J gene TRBJ1-5; the match to TRBD1 covers 7 bases. Trimming cost V 9 bases and J 1 base; bases outside gene matches: 9. Germline V gives CDR1 MNHEY, CDR2 SMNVEV (reference sequence). This CDR3 contains 15 residues. The chain's CDR3 is CASNTGALSNQPQHF. Written as DNA, the CDR3 is TGTGCCAGTAATACAGGGGCCCTCAGCAATCAGCCCCAGCATTTT.

This clonotype has only one observation. V is TRBV12-3 or TRBV12-4 and J is TRBJ2-7; D not certain. This CDR3 is 14 amino acids long. V lost 7 bases and J 6 bases, leaving 19 bases between the germline ends. CDR3 nucleotides: TGTGCCAGCACCCCTTCTGGAGTCAACGCCGAGCAGTACTTC. Amino acid sequence: CASTPSGVNAEQYF.

The genes are TRBV5-6 and TRBJ2-2; D gene ambiguous. CDR3 size: 15 residues. Germline CDR1 SGHDT, CDR2 YYEEEE. Trimming cost V 2 bases and J 1 base, with 9 bases left between them. The CDR3 region is CASSFADGNTGELFF. Written as DNA, the CDR3 is TGTGCCAGCAGCTTTGCGGATGGGAACACCGGGGAGCTGTTTTTT.

The gene calls are TRBV20-1 and TRBJ2-1; 7 positions match TRBD1. From germline, CDR1 is DFQATT and CDR2 SNEGSKA (reference sequence). J gave up 6 bases and V 5 bases, and 10 bases lay outside the gene matches. There are 14 residues in the CDR3. CDR3 amino acids: CSAPRTGASNEQFF. CDR3 DNA sequence: TGCAGTGCTCCAAGGACAGGCGCAAGCAATGAGCAGTTCTTC.